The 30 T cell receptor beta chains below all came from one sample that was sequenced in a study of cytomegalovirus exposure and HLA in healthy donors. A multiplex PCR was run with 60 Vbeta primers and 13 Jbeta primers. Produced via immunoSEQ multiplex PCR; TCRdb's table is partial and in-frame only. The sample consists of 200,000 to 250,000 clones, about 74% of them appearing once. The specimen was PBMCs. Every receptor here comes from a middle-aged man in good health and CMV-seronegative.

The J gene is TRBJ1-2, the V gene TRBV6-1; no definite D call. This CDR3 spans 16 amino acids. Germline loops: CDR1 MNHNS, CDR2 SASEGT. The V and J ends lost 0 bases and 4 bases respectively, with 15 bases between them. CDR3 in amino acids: CASSEASPSSTYGYTF. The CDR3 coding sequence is TGTGCCAGCAGTGAAGCTAGTCCCTCCTCTACCTATGGCTACACCTTC.

The CDR3 DNA sequence: TGCGCCAGCAGCCAAGATCTGGGACTAGGGTACAATGAGCAGTTCTTC. It encodes CASSQDLGLGYNEQFF. V gene TRBV4-1 combines with J gene TRBJ2-1, with 8 bases aligning to TRBD2. Germline values: CDR1 MGHRA, CDR2 YSYEKL. The junction had 5 bases not matched to a gene; V was cut back by 0 bases and J by 4 bases. The length of the CDR3 is 16 residues.

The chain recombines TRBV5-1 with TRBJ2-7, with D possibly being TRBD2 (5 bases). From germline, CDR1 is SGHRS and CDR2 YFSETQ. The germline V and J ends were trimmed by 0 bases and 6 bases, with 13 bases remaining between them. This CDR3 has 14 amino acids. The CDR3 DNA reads TGCGCCAGCAGCTTGGAAGGACTCTCCGGCGAGCAGTACTTC. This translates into CASSLEGLSGEQYF. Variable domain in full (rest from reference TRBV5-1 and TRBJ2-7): KAGVTQTPRYLIKTRGQQVTLSCSPISGHRSVSWYQQTPGQGLQFLFEYFSETQRNKGNFPGRFSGRQFSNSRSEMNVSTLELGDSALYLCASSLEGLSGEQYFGPGTRLTVT.

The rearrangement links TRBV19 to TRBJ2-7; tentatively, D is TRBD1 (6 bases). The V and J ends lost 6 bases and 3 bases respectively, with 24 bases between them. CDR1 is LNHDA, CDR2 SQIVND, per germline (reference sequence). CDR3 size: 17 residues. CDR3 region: CASSPRDGQGSLYEQYF. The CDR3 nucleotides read TGTGCCAGTAGCCCCCGGGACGGGCAGGGGTCCCTCTACGAGCAGTACTTC. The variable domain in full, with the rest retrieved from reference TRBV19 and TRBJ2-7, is DGGITQSPKYLFRKEGQNVTLSCEQNLNHDAMYWYRQDPGQGLRLIYYSQIVNDFQKGDIAEGYSVSREKKESFPLTVTSAQKNPTAFYLCASSPRDGQGSLYEQYFGPGTRLTVT.

The CDR3 DNA is TGTGCCAGCAGCTTACACATAGCCGTTGAGCAGTTCTTC. It codes for CASSLHIAVEQFF. This rearrangement joins TRBV7-7 to TRBJ2-1, with D hard to call. V lost 2 bases and J lost 9, with 11 bases in between. CDR1 is SSHAT and CDR2 is FNYEAQ in the germline V gene (reference sequence). This CDR3 is built from 13 residues.

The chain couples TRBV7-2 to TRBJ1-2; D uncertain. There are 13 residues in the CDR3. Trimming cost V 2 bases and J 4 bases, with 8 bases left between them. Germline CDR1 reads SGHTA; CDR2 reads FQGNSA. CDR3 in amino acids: CASSLNWFYGYTF. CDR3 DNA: TGTGCCAGCAGCTTAAACTGGTTCTATGGCTACACCTTC.

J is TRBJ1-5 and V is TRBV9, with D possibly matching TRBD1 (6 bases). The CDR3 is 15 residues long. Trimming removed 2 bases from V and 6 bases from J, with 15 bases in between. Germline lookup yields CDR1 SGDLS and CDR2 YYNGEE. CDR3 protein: CASSVSGGLGQPQHF. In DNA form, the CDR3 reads TGTGCCAGCAGCGTCTCGGGGGGGCTCGGTCAGCCCCAGCATTTT.

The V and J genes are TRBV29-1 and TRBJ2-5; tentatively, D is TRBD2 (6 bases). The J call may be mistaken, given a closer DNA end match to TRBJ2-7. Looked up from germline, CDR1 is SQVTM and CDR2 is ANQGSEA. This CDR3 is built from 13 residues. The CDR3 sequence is CSVVRGREVEQYF. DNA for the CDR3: TGCAGCGTTGTACGCGGCAGGGAGGTCGAGCAGTACTTC.

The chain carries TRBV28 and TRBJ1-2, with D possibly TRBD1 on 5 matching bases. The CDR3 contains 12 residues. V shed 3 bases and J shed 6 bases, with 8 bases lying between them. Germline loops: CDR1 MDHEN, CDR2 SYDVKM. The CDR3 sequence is CASSFTGDGYTF. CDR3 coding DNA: TGTGCCAGCAGTTTTACGGGGGATGGCTACACCTTC.

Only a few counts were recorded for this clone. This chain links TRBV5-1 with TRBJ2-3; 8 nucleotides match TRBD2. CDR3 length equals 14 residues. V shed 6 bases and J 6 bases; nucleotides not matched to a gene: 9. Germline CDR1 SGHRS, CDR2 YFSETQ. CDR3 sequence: CASKVAGSRDTQYF. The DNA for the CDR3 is TGCGCCAGCAAGGTAGCGGGGTCCAGGGATACGCAGTATTTT.

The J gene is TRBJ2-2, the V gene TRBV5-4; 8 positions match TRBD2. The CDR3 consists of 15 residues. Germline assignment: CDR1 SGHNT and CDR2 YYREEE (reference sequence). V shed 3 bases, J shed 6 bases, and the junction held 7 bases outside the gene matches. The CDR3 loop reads CASSYQAGVPGELFF. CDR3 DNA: TGTGCCAGCAGCTACCAAGCGGGAGTTCCCGGGGAGCTGTTTTTT.

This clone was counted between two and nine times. CDR3 amino acids: CASSEGGLAGGAPTGELFF. In nucleotides, the CDR3 is TGTGCCAGCAGCGAAGGAGGGCTAGCGGGGGGGGCACCCACCGGGGAGCTGTTTTTT. The chain employs TRBV6-4 and TRBJ2-2; 12 bases align to TRBD2. CDR3 length: 19 amino acids. Per the germline V gene, CDR1 is MRHNA and CDR2 is SNTAGT. J was trimmed by 4 bases and V by 6 bases; bases with no gene match: 15.

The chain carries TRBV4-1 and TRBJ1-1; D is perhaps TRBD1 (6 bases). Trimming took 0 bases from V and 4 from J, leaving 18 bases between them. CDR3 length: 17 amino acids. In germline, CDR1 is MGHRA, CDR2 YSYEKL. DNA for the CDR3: TGCGCCAGCAGCCAAGAAAGGCAGGGGTATTCGGCCACTGAAGCTTTCTTT. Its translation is CASSQERQGYSATEAFF.

The CDR3 DNA reads TGCGCCAGCAGCTTGGGGACTAGCGGGGAGACCCAGTACTTC. As protein: CASSLGTSGETQYF. V usage is TRBV5-1 and J usage is TRBJ2-5; TRBD2 matches 11 bases. V gave up 0 bases and J gave up 5 bases; unmatched junction bases: 0. The CDR3 consists of 14 residues. Germline CDR1 and CDR2: SGHRS and YFSETQ.

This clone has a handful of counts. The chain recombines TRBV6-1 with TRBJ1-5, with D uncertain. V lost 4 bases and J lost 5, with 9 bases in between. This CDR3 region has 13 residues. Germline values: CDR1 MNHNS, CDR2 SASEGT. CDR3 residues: CASSVDGDQPQHF. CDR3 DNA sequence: TGTGCCAGCAGTGTAGACGGAGATCAGCCCCAGCATTTT.

This CDR3 is CASAVSYEQYF. DNA for the CDR3: TGTGCCAGCGCAGTCTCCTACGAGCAGTACTTC. V and J are TRBV2 and TRBJ2-7; D is ambiguous. CDR1 SNHLY and CDR2 FYNNEI come from the germline V gene. The germline V and J ends were trimmed by 8 bases and 0 bases, with 5 bases remaining between them. The CDR3 loop spans 11 amino acids.

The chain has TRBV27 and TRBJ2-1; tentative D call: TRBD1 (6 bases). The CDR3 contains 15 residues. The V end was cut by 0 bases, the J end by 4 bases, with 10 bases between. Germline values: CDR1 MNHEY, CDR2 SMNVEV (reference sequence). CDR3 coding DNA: TGTGCCAGCAGTTTATCGGGGGCGGATTACAATGAGCAGTTCTTC. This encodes CASSLSGADYNEQFF.

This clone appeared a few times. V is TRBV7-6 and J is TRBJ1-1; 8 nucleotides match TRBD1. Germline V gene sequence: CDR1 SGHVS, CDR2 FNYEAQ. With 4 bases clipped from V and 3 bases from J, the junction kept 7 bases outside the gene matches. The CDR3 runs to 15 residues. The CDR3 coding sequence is TGTGCCAGCAGCTCCGACAGGGGTTGGTACACTGAAGCTTTCTTT. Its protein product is CASSSDRGWYTEAFF.

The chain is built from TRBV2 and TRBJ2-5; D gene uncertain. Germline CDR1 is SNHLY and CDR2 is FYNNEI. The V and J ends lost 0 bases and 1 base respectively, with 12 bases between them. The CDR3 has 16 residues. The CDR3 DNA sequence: TGTGCCAGCAGTGAAGCGCTTCCGGTGATCCAAGAGACCCAGTACTTC. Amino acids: CASSEALPVIQETQYF.

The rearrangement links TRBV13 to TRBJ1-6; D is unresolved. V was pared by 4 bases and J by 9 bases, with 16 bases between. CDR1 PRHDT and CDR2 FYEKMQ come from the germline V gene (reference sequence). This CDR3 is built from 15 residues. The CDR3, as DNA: TGTGCCAGCAGCTCGCCGGGAGAAGGGAGTTCACCCCTCCACTTT. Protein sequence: CASSSPGEGSSPLHF.

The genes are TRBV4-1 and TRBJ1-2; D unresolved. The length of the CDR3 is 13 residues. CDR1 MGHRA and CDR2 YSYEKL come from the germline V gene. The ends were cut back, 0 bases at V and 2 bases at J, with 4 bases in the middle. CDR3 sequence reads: CASSQDSNYGYTF. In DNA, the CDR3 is TGCGCCAGCAGCCAAGATAGCAACTATGGCTACACCTTC.

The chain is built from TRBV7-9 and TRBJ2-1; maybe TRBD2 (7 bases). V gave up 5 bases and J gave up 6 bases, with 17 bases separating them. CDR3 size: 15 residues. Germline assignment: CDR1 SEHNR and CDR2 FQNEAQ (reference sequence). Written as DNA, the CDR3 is TGTGCCAGCAGCCCCGCGGGGGCCCCCCTCAATGAGCAGTTCTTC. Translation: CASSPAGAPLNEQFF.

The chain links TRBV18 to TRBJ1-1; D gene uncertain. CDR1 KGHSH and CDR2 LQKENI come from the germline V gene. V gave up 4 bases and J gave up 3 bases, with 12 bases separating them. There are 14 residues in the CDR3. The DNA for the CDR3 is TGTGCCAGCTCACTGCAGAACGCGGACACTGAAGCTTTCTTT. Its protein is CASSLQNADTEAFF.

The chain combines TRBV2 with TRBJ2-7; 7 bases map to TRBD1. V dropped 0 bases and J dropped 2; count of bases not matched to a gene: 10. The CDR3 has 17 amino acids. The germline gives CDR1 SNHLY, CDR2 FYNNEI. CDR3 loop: CASSEAPGQLSTYEQYF. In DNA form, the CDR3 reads TGTGCCAGCAGTGAAGCCCCGGGACAGCTATCCACCTACGAGCAGTACTTC.

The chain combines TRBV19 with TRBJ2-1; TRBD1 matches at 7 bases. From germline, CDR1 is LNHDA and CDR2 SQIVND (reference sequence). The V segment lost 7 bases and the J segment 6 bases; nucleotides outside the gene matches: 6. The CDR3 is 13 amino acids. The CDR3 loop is CASTGTALNEQFF. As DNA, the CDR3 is TGTGCCAGTACCGGGACAGCCCTCAATGAGCAGTTCTTC.

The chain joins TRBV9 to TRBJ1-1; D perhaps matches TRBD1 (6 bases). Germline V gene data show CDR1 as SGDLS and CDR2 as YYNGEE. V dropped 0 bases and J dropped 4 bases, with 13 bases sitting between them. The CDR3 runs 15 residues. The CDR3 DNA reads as TGTGCCAGCAGCGTAGACGGGACAACTATCACTGAAGCTTTCTTT. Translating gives CASSVDGTTITEAFF.

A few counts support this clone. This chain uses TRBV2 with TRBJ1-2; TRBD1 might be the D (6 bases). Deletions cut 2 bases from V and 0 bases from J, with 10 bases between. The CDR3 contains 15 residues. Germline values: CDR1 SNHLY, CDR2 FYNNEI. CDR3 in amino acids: CASSETRTANYGYTF. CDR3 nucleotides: TGTGCCAGCAGTGAAACTAGGACAGCTAACTATGGCTACACCTTC.

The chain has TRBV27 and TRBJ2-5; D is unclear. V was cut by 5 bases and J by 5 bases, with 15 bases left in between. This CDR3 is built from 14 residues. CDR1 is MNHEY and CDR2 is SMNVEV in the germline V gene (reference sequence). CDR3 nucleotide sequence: TGTGCCAGCAGTCCCTCTGTTGTGCGGGAGACCCAGTACTTC. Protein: CASSPSVVRETQYF.

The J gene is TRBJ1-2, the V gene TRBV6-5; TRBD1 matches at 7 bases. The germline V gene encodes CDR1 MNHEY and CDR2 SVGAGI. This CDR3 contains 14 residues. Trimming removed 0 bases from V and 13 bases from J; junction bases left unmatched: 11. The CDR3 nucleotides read TGTGCCAGCAGTTACTCCCGGGACAGCCGGCCGGGCACCTTC. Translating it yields CASSYSRDSRPGTF.

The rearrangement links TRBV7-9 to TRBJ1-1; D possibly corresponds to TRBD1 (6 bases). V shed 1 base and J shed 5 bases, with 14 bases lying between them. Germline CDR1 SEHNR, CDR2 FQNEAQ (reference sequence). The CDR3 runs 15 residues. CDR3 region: CASSLDGRGPTEAFF. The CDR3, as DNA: TGTGCCAGCAGCTTAGACGGCAGGGGACCTACTGAAGCTTTCTTT. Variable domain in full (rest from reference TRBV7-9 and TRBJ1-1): DTGVSQNPRHKITKRGQNVTFRCDPISEHNRLYWYRQTLGQGPEFLTYFQNEAQLEKSRLLSDRFSAERPKGSFSTLEIQRTEQGDSAMYLCASSLDGRGPTEAFFGQGTRLTVV.